This T cell receptor beta chain came from a study of cytomegalovirus exposure and HLA in healthy donors. About this clone: Antigen unknown. The junction and the germline gene differ at one end; a read error may be behind it.

Data came from immunoSEQ multiplex PCR; TCRdb stores just in-frame clones and leaves some out. The sample shows more than 110,000 clones, almost 85% of them seen only once. The CDR3 loop spans 14 amino acids. Germline loops: CDR1 SGHAT, CDR2 FQNNGV. General study findings and limits: For cytomegalovirus status, the classifier reportedly gave diagnoses with high specificity and sensitivity.

Sequences were obtained from PBMCs. The TCR originated in a woman in her twenties or thirties in good health and CMV-seronegative. V is TRBV11-2 and J is TRBJ1-6; D not resolved. CDR3 bases: TGTGCCAGCAGCTTCACCCCGACTACGGGGTTATTGTCTTTT. Its translation: CASSFTPTTGLLSF.